The clone carrying this T cell receptor (beta chain) was recorded at least ten times. Its cognate antigen is unknown. Over 190 million TCR-beta sequences from 15-18 subjects came from every sequencing run. A single record per CDR3 protein comes from TCRdb applying MiXCR to the 5' RACE reads. The table lists tens of thousands of distinct CDR3 sequences, just under 4% of them singletons, with about 1.9% in the top ten. This entry is derived from a study of neurological immune-mediated disorders. Broader study findings: No CDR3 amino acid sequences were shared by expanded clones across subjects, suggesting private repertoires in all groups.

Trimming took off 2 bases at V and 1 base at J, with 5 bases between the two ends. CDR1 is SNHLY, CDR2 FYNNEI, per germline. CDR3 length equals 13 residues. This clonotype was sampled from a woman aged 40 to 55 with multiple sclerosis. The gene calls are TRBV2 and TRBJ1-1; D gene uncertain. Sequencing was done on a sample of CD4+ T cells from blood. CDR3 DNA: TGTGCCAGCAGTGAACTGGAGAACACTGAAGCTTTCTTT. Its protein product is CASSELENTEAFF.